The clone carrying this T cell receptor beta chain appeared many times. Its antigen is unknown. The sample is drawn from a study of metastatic and nonmetastatic thyroid tumors. Across the study: Repertoire data that came from the blood and tumor or nodule tissue of malignant and benign thyroid patients were compared. Whole-study results and caveats: As reported, TCR beta diversity in blood and tumor was significantly higher in malignant thyroid tumors than in benign nodules.

In the source study's methods: Clinicopathological groups of papillary thyroid cancer showed CDR3 differences that were used to build a distant-metastasis classifier. MiXCR reprocessed the PCR reads for TCRdb. The V and J calls were determined by TCRdb, not by the authors. The data contain about 31,000 clones, 15% to 20% of them singletons. Not a single patient had been given any form of treatment at any point before undergoing thyroid surgery. The ends lost 3 bases at V and 3 bases at J; junction bases unmatched: 6. This CDR3 is 15 amino acids long. Germline CDR1 and CDR2: KGHSH and LQKENI. This clonotype was sampled from a female donor with papillary thyroid cancer or a benign thyroid nodule (not recorded which). Some clones in this sample may be carry-over from other donors' samples. The sequenced sample consisted of blood. The chain joins TRBV18 to TRBJ2-7, with 9 bases identical to TRBD2. The CDR3 DNA sequence: TGTGCCAGCTCACCGGAGGCGGGAGGGGACTACGAGCAGTACTTC. Its translation is CASSPEAGGDYEQYF.